This T cell receptor (beta chain) was obtained from a study of CD8+CD57+ T cells in acquired aplastic anemia. Across the study: Across the sorted CD4+ and CD8+ cells, DNA amounts averaged 3.2 ug. Study-wide results and caveats: Patient and control CD8+ Simpson's diversity was not significantly different. About 28 sequences, all CD8+ CDR3, were shared between patients and controls.

The template used for profiling TCR beta VDJ and CDR3 was genomic DNA. MiXCR, run by TCRdb on the reads, gives a single entry per CDR3 protein. The data contain 200,000 or so distinct CDR3 sequences, roughly 64% of them singletons. Germline V gene lookup returns CDR1 WSHSY and CDR2 SAAADI. This CDR3 has 14 residues. The ends were cut back, 8 bases at V and 6 bases at J, with 19 bases in the middle. In regard to this clonotype: Its antigen remains unknown.

The TCR comes from a human donor with severe aplastic anemia or a healthy control (not recorded which). The sample consisted of sorted CD4+, CD8+, or CD8+CD57+ T cells (not recorded which) from PBMCs. This chain uses TRBV10-2 with TRBJ1-2; D is perhaps TRBD1 (5 bases). CDR3 DNA: TGCGCCAGCCACCGGGCCGGGACGGCGAATGGCTACACCTTC. As protein: CASHRAGTANGYTF.